This T cell receptor (beta chain) was profiled in a study of blood T cells in healthy people across ages (dated by TCRdb to between 2014 and 2017). Concerning the study at large: Template switching captured roughly one uniquely barcoded TCR beta cDNA molecule per two T cells in model experiments. To track age-related changes in TCR beta repertoire diversity, the study relied on deep sequencing normalized with unique cDNA molecular identifiers. The donors were divided into four age groups: young (average around 15 years), middle-aged (about 40), aged (62) and long-lived (around 80). To avoid experimental bias, donors of different ages were randomly spread across the sequencing lanes. For two donors (one aged 18 to 30 and one aged 80 or older), the study analyzed two additional independent replicas of 1 million unique cDNA reads from the same blood draw. The study at large found these results: A strong correlation was found between observed TCR beta diversity and the percentage of naive T cells measured by flow cytometry. As age increased, observed TCR beta diversity per million T cells dropped in a roughly linear way, and a significant reduction was already evident by age 40. Because profiling used bulk unsorted PBMCs, naive and antigen-experienced compartments could not be compared conclusively. Compared with the aged group, the long-lived group had more naive CD4+ T cells, fewer expanded clones and increased TCR diversity, a pattern suggesting age selection. Estimates of total diversity from one million sequenced T cells were regarded as lower bounds and underestimates. Because donor CMV infection status was unknown, age-related changes in expanded clonotypes were potentially confounded.

CDR3 length: 16 amino acids, cysteine to phenylalanine. The only DNA kept is the CDR3, 48 bases in frame from the first base. V is pared back by 2 bases and J by 4 bases, with 18 bases lying between the germline termini. The germline V gene gives CDR1 as MNHNS and CDR2 as SASEGT. Donors were roughly 40 systemically healthy Caucasian individuals from Russia aged 6 to 90 years. About 9.1 milliliters of peripheral blood were collected from each donor into EDTA-treated Vacutainer tubes. Ficoll-Paque density-gradient centrifugation was used to isolate PBMCs, with at least 6.5 million per sample. Total RNA, at least 6 micrograms per sample, was extracted from PBMCs with Trizol reagent. Naive CD45RAhigh/CD27high T cell percentages were measured by flow cytometry on a PBMC aliquot from every donor. Libraries came from 5' RACE. The run used an Illumina HiSeq 2500. A second PCR of roughly 7 to 11 cycles was performed with a sample-barcoded 5' primer and a J-beta primer mix. A unique molecular identifier was introduced onto each TCR beta cDNA molecule by a template-switch 5' adaptor carrying 12 random nucleotides. At least 2.5 million CDR3-containing paired-end reads were obtained from each sample. First-strand cDNA was synthesized from all RNA with the Mint cDNA synthesis kit, primed by a TRBC-specific oligonucleotide. Following uracil-DNA glycosylase treatment, all cDNA underwent a first 18-cycle PCR with the universal primers M1SS and BC2_uni_R. Regarding the original processing steps: For normalization, 1 million high-quality reads, each with a distinct molecular identifier, were randomly selected from each sample. Reads sharing molecular identifiers were discarded rather than binned into consensus sequences. MiTCR, with a Q25 quality threshold and the strictest error-elimination algorithm, was used for CDR3 identification, clonotype clustering and error correction. Lower-bound total TCR beta diversity was estimated with a nonparametric unseen species model using Euler transformation. TCRdb itself trimmed the public reads at Q25 with fastp, ran MiXCR and retained productive beta chains. Duplicate CDR3 protein sequences are folded into a single record with the most common DNA and genes. The authors' filters were not applied to this entry. In this sample the table shows some 1.6 million distinct CDR3 sequences, about 35% of which occur a single time. In total, the top ten clones hold around 10% of the sample.

As for this clonotype: The clone's antigen remains unknown. It has no much larger one-base neighbor in the sample; base qualities were not kept.

Sequenced material: blood. The receptor comes from a woman aged 25-40 years in good health. The sequence is built from TRBV6-1 and TRBJ2-7; the D segment could be TRBD2, given 6 matching bases. The nucleotide sequence is given as TGTGCCAGCAGTGAACCTAGAAGGGACTGGAAGTACGAGCAGTACTTC. The resulting protein is CASSEPRRDWKYEQYF.